This TCR beta chain was retrieved from a study of identical twins. TCRdb re-derived calls from the 5' RACE reads in MiXCR, one entry per CDR3 protein. The sample holds some 690,000 distinct CDR3 sequences, 21% seen once. The V end was cut by 1 base, the J end by 7 bases, with 14 bases between. The length of the CDR3 is 15 residues. Study-wide points: Conclusions leaned on cross-sectional statistical analysis and did not track the same donors over time.

This clonotype has a handful of counts. Its antigen is still unknown. This sample was also put to use in a study of T cells expressing NK-cell markers.

This chain connects TRBV12-3 or TRBV12-4 to TRBJ2-1; TRBD2 might be the D (6 bases). The sequence came from a young woman in good health. The sequenced material came from PBMCs. The CDR3 is CASSLERVARNEQFF. The DNA of the CDR3 is TGTGCCAGCAGTTTAGAGCGGGTAGCTCGGAATGAGCAGTTCTTC.